This T cell receptor (beta chain) is drawn from a study of blood T cell repertoires in COVID-19. V lost 3 bases, J lost 6 bases, and 13 bases stayed unmatched. The length of the CDR3 is 16 residues. CDR1 MNHEY and CDR2 SMNVEV come from the germline V gene (reference sequence). In the study's own analysis: Nucleated cell number was recorded as an estimate derived from reference gene primer amplification. Profiled with immunoSEQ multiplex PCR; TCRdb holds only in-frame clones, not every one. Clone size and V and J calls were adopted from that table, with D and trimming inferred from the DNA. The table records roughly 160,000 clones, about 85% of them present only once.

The origin of this receptor is a man in his 60s with acute or convalescent COVID-19. Material: peripheral blood. The rearrangement joins TRBV27 to TRBJ1-2, with 7 bases matching TRBD1. The CDR3 protein is CASSFGGQTGEHGYTF. In DNA, the CDR3 is TGTGCCAGCAGTTTTGGGGGGCAAACAGGGGAACATGGCTACACCTTC.